This TCR beta chain is drawn from a study of T cells after yellow fever vaccination. Whole-study results and caveats: The bulk population could contribute abundant contaminating clonotypes to FACS-sorted repertoires.

CDR1 and CDR2 from the germline V gene are MDHEN and SYDVKM. V shed 6 bases and J shed 0 bases, with 14 bases lying between them. CDR3 length equals 15 residues. TCRdb re-analysed the 5' RACE reads in MiXCR, keeping a single row per CDR3 protein. The sample shows 300,000 or so distinct CDR3 sequences, over 10% of them seen only once. As concerns this clonotype: Its antigen is unidentified.

The sample in question was CD4+ T cells sorted from PBMCs, obtained 45 days after the yellow fever booster vaccination. The receptor comes from a young man who received the YFV17D yellow fever vaccine. The rearrangement joins TRBV28 to TRBJ1-2; the D gene is possibly TRBD1 (6 bases). DNA for the CDR3: TGTGCCAGCAGCGACCAAGGACAGACTAACTATGGCTACACCTTC. The encoded protein is CASSDQGQTNYGYTF.